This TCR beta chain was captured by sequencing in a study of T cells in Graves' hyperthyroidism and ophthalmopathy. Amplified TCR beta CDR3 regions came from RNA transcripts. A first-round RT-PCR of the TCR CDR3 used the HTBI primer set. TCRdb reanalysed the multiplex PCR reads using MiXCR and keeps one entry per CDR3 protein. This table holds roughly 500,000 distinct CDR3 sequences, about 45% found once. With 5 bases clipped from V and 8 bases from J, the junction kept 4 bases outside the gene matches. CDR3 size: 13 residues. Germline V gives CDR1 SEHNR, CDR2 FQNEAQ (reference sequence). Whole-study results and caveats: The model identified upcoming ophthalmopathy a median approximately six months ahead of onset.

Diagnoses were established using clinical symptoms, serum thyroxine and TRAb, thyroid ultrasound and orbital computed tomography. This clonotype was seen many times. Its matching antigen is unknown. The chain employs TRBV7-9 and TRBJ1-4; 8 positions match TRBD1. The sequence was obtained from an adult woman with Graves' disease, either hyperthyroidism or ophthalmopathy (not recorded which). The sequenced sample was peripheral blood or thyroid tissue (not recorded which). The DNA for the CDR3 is TGTGCCAGCAGCCCGGGACAGGACGAAAAACTGTTTTTT. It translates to CASSPGQDEKLFF.